This TCR beta chain was found in a study of response to subunit inactivated influenza vaccine. Germline assignment: CDR1 DFQATT and CDR2 SNEGSKA (reference sequence). CDR3 size: 14 residues. V gave up 6 bases and J gave up 0 bases; unmatched junction bases: 4. Study results and limitations: Each seasonal flu vaccination may recruit only limited new T cells, authors suggested.

MiXCR, applied by TCRdb to the RT-PCR reads, yields one record per CDR3 protein. The sample lists under 750,000 distinct CDR3 sequences, 10% to 15% occurring once. Concerning this clonotype itself: Its antigen is not known.

The sample here was PBMCs from blood, taken on the day of vaccination. The receptor was derived from a man aged 45-65 years who received an inactivated influenza vaccine. The genes are TRBV20-1 and TRBJ2-1, with TRBD1 identical over 8 bases. Written as DNA, the CDR3 is TGCAGTGCAAACAGGGGGAGCTCCTACAATGAGCAGTTCTTC. Its protein is CSANRGSSYNEQFF.